What follows describes a single TCR beta chain. Germline V gene lookup returns CDR1 MDHEN and CDR2 SYDVKM. CDR3 length: 14 amino acids. The germline V and J ends were trimmed by 4 bases and 11 bases, with 20 bases remaining between them. The data derive from a study of technical replicates of blood from a few donors. Sequencing used immunoSEQ multiplex PCR; TCRdb keeps in-frame clones, though not all of them. The profile covers over 65,000 clones, with 85% to 95% appearing a single time and 0.2% to 0.3% taken by the ten largest. The rearrangement joins TRBV28 to TRBJ1-2; tentatively, D is TRBD1 (5 bases). The TCR comes from a human donor in good health. The sequenced sample consisted of T cells isolated from PBMCs. CDR3 in amino acids: CASSSNPGDSGYTF. DNA for the CDR3: TGTGCCAGCAGTTCCAACCCGGGGGATAGTGGGTACACCTTC.